Below are 6 T cell receptor beta chains sequenced from a single sample in a study of CD8 T cells in Susac syndrome (dated by TCRdb to the late 2010s). Library creation used the immunoSEQ multiplex PCR assay. RNA was extracted using the RNeasy kit, and roughly 0.45 to 1 ug of the RNA was reverse transcribed with random hexamers. Starting from the raw public reads, TCRdb applied fastp trimming at Q25, assembled clones with MiXCR and retained in-frame beta chains. Merged by CDR3 protein, the rows form single entries marked with the most common genes and DNA. The sample records 150,000 to 200,000 distinct CDR3 sequences, roughly 95% of which are singletons. About 0.093% of the sample is held by the ten biggest clonotypes. The sample consisted of CD4+ T cells from PBMCs. The receptors originated from a human donor with multiple sclerosis.

The chain joins TRBV1 to TRBJ2-1; the table gives TRBD2 as D, unverified against the DNA. TRBV1 is a known pseudogene. CDR3 length equals 12 residues. CDR3 amino acids: CTSSQRSGVQFF. The CDR3 DNA follows: TGCACCAGCAGCCAGAGGAGCGGGGTGCAGTTCTTC.

V is TRBV2 and J is TRBJ2-2; possibly TRBD1 for D (6 bases). The CDR3 totals 13 residues. CDR1 SNHLY and CDR2 FYNNEI come from the germline V gene. V was clipped by 5 bases and J by 6 bases, with 10 bases between them. The CDR3 nucleotides read TGTGCCAGCAGTACAGGGTTGTCCGGGGAGCTGTTTTTT. This encodes CASSTGLSGELFF.

This chain joins TRBV4-3 and TRBJ1-3; the D gene is possibly TRBD1 (5 bases). V dropped 1 base and J dropped 0 bases, with 13 bases sitting between them. From germline, CDR1 is LGHNA and CDR2 YSLEER. The CDR3 consists of 17 residues. This chain's CDR3 is CASSQAGGGTSGNTIYF. DNA of the CDR3: TGCGCCAGCAGCCAAGCGGGGGGAGGAACCTCTGGAAACACCATATATTTT.

This sequence joins TRBV30 and TRBJ1-5; D remains ambiguous. Germline-derived CDR1 and CDR2 are GTSNPN and SVGIG (reference sequence). V was clipped by 5 bases and J by 5 bases, with 13 bases between them. The CDR3 is 13 residues long. Here the CDR3 DNA reads TGTGCCTGGCAAGGGCCCAATGATCAGCCCCAGCATTTT. It translates to CAWQGPNDQPQHF.

In this sample, this clonotype turned up once. This chain links TRBV20-1 with TRBJ2-1, with D possibly TRBD1 on 5 matching bases. Per germline, CDR1 DFQATT and CDR2 SNEGSKA (reference sequence). The germline V and J ends were trimmed by 0 bases and 5 bases, with 14 bases remaining between them. This CDR3 is built from 15 residues. CDR3 in DNA: TGCAGTGCTAGAGATTTCAGGGCTATAGACAATGAGCAGTTCTTC. The encoded protein is CSARDFRAIDNEQFF.

This chain connects TRBV29-1 to TRBJ2-1; TRBD1 aligns across 7 bases. The J segment lost 6 bases and the V segment lost 4 bases, leaving 6 bases of the junction unmatched. The CDR3 is 13 residues long. Germline CDR1 reads SQVTM; CDR2 reads ANQGSEA. This CDR3 reads CSVAQGNGNEQFF. In DNA form, the CDR3 reads TGCAGCGTTGCACAGGGGAATGGCAATGAGCAGTTCTTC.